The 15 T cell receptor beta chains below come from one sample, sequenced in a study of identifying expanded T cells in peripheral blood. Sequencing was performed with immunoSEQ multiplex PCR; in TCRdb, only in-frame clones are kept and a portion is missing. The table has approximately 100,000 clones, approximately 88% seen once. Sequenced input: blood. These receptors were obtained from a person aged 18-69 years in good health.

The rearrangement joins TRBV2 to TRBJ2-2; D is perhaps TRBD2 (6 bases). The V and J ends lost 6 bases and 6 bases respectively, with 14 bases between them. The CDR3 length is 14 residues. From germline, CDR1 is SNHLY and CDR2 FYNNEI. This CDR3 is CASRDRGGSGELFF. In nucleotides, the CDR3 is TGTGCCAGCAGGGACCGCGGAGGGTCCGGGGAGCTGTTTTTT.

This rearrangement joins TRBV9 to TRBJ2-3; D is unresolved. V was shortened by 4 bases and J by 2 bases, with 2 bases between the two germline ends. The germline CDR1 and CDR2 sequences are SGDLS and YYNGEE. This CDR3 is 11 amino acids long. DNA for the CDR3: TGTGCCAGCAGCAACACAGATACGCAGTATTTT. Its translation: CASSNTDTQYF.

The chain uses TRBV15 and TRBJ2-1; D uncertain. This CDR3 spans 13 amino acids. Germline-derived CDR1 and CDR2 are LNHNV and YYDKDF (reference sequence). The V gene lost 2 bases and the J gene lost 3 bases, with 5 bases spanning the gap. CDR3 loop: CATSRNIYNEQFF. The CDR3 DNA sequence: TGTGCCACCAGCAGAAACATCTACAATGAGCAGTTCTTC.

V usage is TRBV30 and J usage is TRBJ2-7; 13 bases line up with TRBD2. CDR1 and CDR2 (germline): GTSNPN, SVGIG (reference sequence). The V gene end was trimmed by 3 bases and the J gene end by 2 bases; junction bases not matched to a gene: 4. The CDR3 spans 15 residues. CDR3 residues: CAWSEGLAGAYEQYF. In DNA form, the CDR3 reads TGTGCCTGGAGCGAAGGACTAGCGGGGGCCTACGAGCAGTACTTC. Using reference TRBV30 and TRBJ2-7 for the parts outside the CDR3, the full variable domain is SQTIHQWPATLVQPVGSPLSLECTVEGTSNPNLYWYRQAAGRGLQLLFYSVGIGQISSEVPQNLSASRPQDRQFILSSKKLLLSDSGFYLCAWSEGLAGAYEQYFGPGTRLTVT.

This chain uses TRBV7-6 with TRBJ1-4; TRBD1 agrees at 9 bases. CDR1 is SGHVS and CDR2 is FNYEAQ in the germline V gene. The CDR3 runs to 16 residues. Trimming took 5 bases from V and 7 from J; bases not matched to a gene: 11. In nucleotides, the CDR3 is TGTGCCAGCAGCACAAATCCGGGACAGGGCGTTGAAAAACTGTTTTTT. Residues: CASSTNPGQGVEKLFF.

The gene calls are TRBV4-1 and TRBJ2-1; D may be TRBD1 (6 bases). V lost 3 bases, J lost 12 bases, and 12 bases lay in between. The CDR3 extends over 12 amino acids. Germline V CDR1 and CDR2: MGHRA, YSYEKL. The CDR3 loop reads CASSHDQGLQFF. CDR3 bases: TGCGCCAGCAGCCATGACCAGGGGTTGCAGTTCTTC.

The CDR3 DNA sequence: TGTGCCAGCAGTGATGGGGACAGGGGACTAACTGAAGCTTTCTTT. Translated, it gives CASSDGDRGLTEAFF. The chain links TRBV6-1 to TRBJ1-1; 10 bases match TRBD1. There are 15 residues in the CDR3. The trim removed 3 bases at V and 5 bases at J, leaving 6 bases unmatched. Germline values: CDR1 MNHNS, CDR2 SASEGT.

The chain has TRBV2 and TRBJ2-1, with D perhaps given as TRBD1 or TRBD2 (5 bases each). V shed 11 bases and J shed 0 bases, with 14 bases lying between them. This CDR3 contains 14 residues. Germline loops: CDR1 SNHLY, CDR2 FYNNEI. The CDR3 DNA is TGTGCCGATCGGGGCACTGGCTCCTACAATGAGCAGTTCTTC. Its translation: CADRGTGSYNEQFF.

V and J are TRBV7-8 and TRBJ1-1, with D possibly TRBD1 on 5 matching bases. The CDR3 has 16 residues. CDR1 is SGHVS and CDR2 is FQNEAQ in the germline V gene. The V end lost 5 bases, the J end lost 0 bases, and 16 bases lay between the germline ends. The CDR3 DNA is TGTGCCAGCAGCCCTAGGACGGGACGGTTGAACACTGAAGCTTTCTTT. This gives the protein CASSPRTGRLNTEAFF.

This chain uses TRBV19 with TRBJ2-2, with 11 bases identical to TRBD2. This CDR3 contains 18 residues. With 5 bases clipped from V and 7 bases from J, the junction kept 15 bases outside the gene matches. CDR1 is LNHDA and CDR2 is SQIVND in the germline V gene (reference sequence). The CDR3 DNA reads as TGTGCCAGTAGTGCCCGACGGTTTGCTAGCGGGAGGTTCGGGGAGCTGTTTTTT. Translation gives CASSARRFASGRFGELFF.

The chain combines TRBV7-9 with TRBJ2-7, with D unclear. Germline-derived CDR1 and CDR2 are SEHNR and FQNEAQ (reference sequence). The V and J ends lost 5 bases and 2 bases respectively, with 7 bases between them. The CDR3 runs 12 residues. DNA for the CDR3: TGTGCCAGCAGCAAAGGGCCCTACGAGCAGTACTTC. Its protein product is CASSKGPYEQYF.

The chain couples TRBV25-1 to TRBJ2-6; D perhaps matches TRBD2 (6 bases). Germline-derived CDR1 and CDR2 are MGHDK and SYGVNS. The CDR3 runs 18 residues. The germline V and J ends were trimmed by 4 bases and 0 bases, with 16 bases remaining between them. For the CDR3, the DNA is TGTGCCAGCAGTGGAGGAGGGAGTGGGGTCTCTGGGGCCAACGTCCTGACTTTC. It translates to CASSGGGSGVSGANVLTF.

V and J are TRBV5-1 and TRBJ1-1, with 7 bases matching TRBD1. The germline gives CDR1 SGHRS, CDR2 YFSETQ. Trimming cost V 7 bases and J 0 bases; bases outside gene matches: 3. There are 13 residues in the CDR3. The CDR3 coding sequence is TGCGCCAGCCAGGGACAGATGAACACTGAAGCTTTCTTT. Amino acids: CASQGQMNTEAFF. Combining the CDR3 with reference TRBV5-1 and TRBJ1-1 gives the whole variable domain KAGVTQTPRYLIKTRGQQVTLSCSPISGHRSVSWYQQTPGQGLQFLFEYFSETQRNKGNFPGRFSGRQFSNSRSEMNVSTLELGDSALYLCASQGQMNTEAFFGQGTRLTVV.

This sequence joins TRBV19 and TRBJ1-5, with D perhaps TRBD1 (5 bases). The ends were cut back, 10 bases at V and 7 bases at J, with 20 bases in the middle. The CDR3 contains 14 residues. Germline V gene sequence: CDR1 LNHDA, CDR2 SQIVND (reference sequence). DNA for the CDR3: TGTGCCATCCCTAAGGCAGGGACTGACCAGCCCCAGCATTTT. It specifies CAIPKAGTDQPQHF.

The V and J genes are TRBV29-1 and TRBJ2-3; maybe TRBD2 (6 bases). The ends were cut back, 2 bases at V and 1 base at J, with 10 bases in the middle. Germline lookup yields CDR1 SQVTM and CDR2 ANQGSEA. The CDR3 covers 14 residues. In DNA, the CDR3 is TGCAGCGTTGAAAGCGGGCAGGGCACAGATACGCAGTATTTT. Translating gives CSVESGQGTDTQYF.